This entry lists 10 T cell receptor beta chains sequenced from one sample in a study of a mutant IDH1 vaccine in newly diagnosed glioma. No antigen is known for these receptors. Profiling relied on immunoSEQ multiplex PCR, and the TCRdb table lists in-frame clones only, not all of them. The data hold under 150,000 clones, with under 90% observed a single time. The time point denotes: week 11, during vaccination. Mutant IDH1 20-mer peptide, at 300 ug, made up each vaccine dose, with topical imiquimod. The sequencing used PBMCs, collected from a glioma patient whose treatment included an IDH1 peptide vaccine. These receptors came from a woman aged 45-65 years with glioma.

The chain is built from TRBV6-6 and TRBJ2-1; D is possibly TRBD2 (5 bases). The CDR3 has 14 residues. CDR1 and CDR2 (germline): MNHNY, SVGAGI (reference sequence). The ends were cut back, 0 bases at V and 4 bases at J, with 7 bases in the middle. In nucleotides, the CDR3 is TGTGCCAGCAGTTACTCGAGGGTTTACAATGAGCAGTTCTTC. This encodes CASSYSRVYNEQFF.

The chain carries TRBV19 and TRBJ1-5, with 11 bases matching TRBD1. Germline-derived CDR1 and CDR2 are LNHDA and SQIVND (reference sequence). The junction had 9 bases not matched to a gene; V was cut back by 5 bases and J by 6 bases. The CDR3 is 16 residues long. The CDR3 region has the DNA TGTGCCAGTAGTCCGACATGGACAGGGGGCTTTCAGCCCCAGCATTTT. Encoded protein: CASSPTWTGGFQPQHF.

This CDR3 reads CASSETLRTRSSYNEQFF. CDR3 sequence (DNA): TGCGCCAGCAGTGAGACCCTCAGGACGCGGAGCTCCTACAATGAGCAGTTCTTC. The chain employs TRBV10-1 and TRBJ2-1; unclear D gene. The CDR3 runs to 18 residues. Germline loops: CDR1 WNHNN, CDR2 SYGVQD (reference sequence). Trimming took off 2 bases at V and 0 bases at J, with 17 bases between the two ends.

This clone has a single count. The gene calls are TRBV18 and TRBJ2-5; 9 bases fit TRBD1. Trimming took 6 bases from V and 5 from J; bases not matched to a gene: 10. The CDR3 has 15 residues. Germline V CDR1 and CDR2: KGHSH, LQKENI. The DNA for the CDR3 is TGTGCCAGCTCCGGTACAGGGGGCGGACTTGAGACCCAGTACTTC. Translation gives CASSGTGGGLETQYF.

The chain is built from TRBV7-3 and TRBJ2-3; 13 bases are a match to TRBD2. The CDR3 spans 16 residues. With V trimmed by 5 bases and J by 5 bases, 7 bases remained unmatched. Germline CDR1 and CDR2: SGHTA and FQGTGA. The chain's CDR3 is CASSPGLAGAVDTQYF. CDR3 nucleotides: TGTGCCAGCAGCCCCGGACTAGCGGGAGCGGTAGATACGCAGTATTTT.

This chain links TRBV19 with TRBJ2-2, with TRBD1 matching over 7 bases. Germline trimming cut 9 bases from V and 0 bases from J; bases unmatched to any gene: 7. The V gene's germline CDR1 is LNHDA and CDR2 SQIVND (reference sequence). The CDR3 is made up of 15 amino acids. CDR3 sequence (DNA): TGTGCCAGAGCCGAGGGGGCTACGAACACCGGGGAGCTGTTTTTT. Amino acids: CARAEGATNTGELFF.

The rearrangement links TRBV7-8 to TRBJ2-3; the match to TRBD1 covers 8 bases. The germline V gene has CDR1 SGHVS and CDR2 FQNEAQ. There are 17 residues in the CDR3. V shed 5 bases and J 2 bases; nucleotides not matched to a gene: 12. In nucleotides, the CDR3 is TGTGCCAGCAGCCCCGGGGCAGGGGGCAAATACACAGATACGCAGTATTTT. Amino acids: CASSPGAGGKYTDTQYF.

V gene TRBV19 combines with J gene TRBJ1-5, with 10 nucleotides matching TRBD1. Germline V gene lookup returns CDR1 LNHDA and CDR2 SQIVND (reference sequence). The length of the CDR3 is 16 residues. The J segment lost 11 bases and the V segment lost 3 bases, leaving 13 bases of the junction unmatched. The CDR3 protein is CASSMDRGVGTVSQHF. The CDR3 bases are TGTGCCAGTAGTATGGACAGGGGGGTAGGTACGGTATCCCAGCATTTT.

V usage is TRBV10-1 and J usage is TRBJ2-2; 7 nucleotides line up with TRBD1. CDR1 is WNHNN, CDR2 SYGVQD, per germline (reference sequence). This CDR3 contains 14 residues. Trimming cost V 7 bases and J 1 base; bases outside gene matches: 3. CDR3 protein: CASKGQLNTGELFF. For the CDR3, the DNA is TGCGCCAGCAAGGGACAGCTGAACACCGGGGAGCTGTTTTTT.

The chain is built from TRBV2 and TRBJ2-5; 9 bases match TRBD1. The germline V gene has CDR1 SNHLY and CDR2 FYNNEI. The V and J ends lost 4 bases and 2 bases, in that order; junction bases with no gene match: 5. This CDR3 spans 15 amino acids. The CDR3 DNA follows: TGTGCCAGCAGTGCCCCGACAGGGGGACAAGAGACCCAGTACTTC. Amino acid sequence: CASSAPTGGQETQYF.